The rows below give T cell receptor beta chains drawn from one sample of a study of T cells after yellow fever vaccination. TCRdb used MiXCR to reprocess the 5' RACE reads, holding one entry per CDR3 protein. Of a few hundred thousand distinct CDR3 sequences listed, 3% to 4.5% are singletons. The sample here was PBMCs, taken 5 days after the yellow fever booster vaccination. The origin of the receptors is a man younger than 35 who received the YFV17D yellow fever vaccine. Both conserved end residues are part of each CDR3. Fields, in order: J gene, clone size, V gene, D gene, CDR3 protein, CDR3 DNA. The D gene is left open where the match is weak. Clone size is not always given. Where it is, it says once, few, many or a class for expanded clones.

TRBJ1-5	few	TRBV27	-	CASRDRESSPQHF	TGTGCCAGCAGGGACCGGGAGTCGTCGCCCCAGCATTTT
TRBJ2-6	few	TRBV9	-	CASSGVGGSSGANVLTF	TGTGCCAGCAGCGGTGTAGGGGGAAGCTCTGGGGCCAACGTCCTGACTTTC
TRBJ1-1	few	TRBV28	-	CASSSGQAKITNTEAFF	TGTGCCAGCAGTTCAGGGCAGGCAAAAATTACGAACACTGAAGCTTTCTTT
TRBJ2-7	-	TRBV19	-	CASSIATSHYEQYF	TGTGCCAGTAGTATAGCTACCAGCCACTACGAGCAGTACTTC
TRBJ1-1	-	TRBV6-5	-	CASSPGGAGAEAFF	TGTGCCAGCAGCCCGGGGGGGGCAGGGGCTGAAGCTTTCTTT
TRBJ2-3	few	TRBV2	-	CASSVLSSTDTQYF	TGTGCCAGCAGTGTATTAAGCAGCACAGATACGCAGTATTTT
TRBJ1-5	few	TRBV5-6	TRBD1	CASSLGGQGFANQPQHF	TGTGCCAGCAGCTTGGGGGGACAGGGCTTTGCCAATCAGCCCCAGCATTTT
TRBJ1-2	few	TRBV7-2	-	CASSLGYGEYSINGYTF	TGTGCCAGCAGCTTAGGGTATGGCGAGTACAGTATAAATGGCTACACCTTC
TRBJ1-2	-	TRBV2	-	CASSEQGRNYGYTF	TGTGCCAGCAGTGAGCAGGGAAGGAACTATGGCTACACCTTC
TRBJ1-2	few	TRBV5-1	TRBD1	CASSNVGTANYGYTF	TGCGCCAGCAGTAACGTGGGGACAGCTAACTATGGCTACACCTTC
TRBJ1-6	-	TRBV6-5	-	CASTPGGAVSPLHF	TGTGCCAGCACCCCCGGAGGGGCGGTATCACCCCTCCACTTT
TRBJ2-5	-	TRBV6-1	-	CASRGAGAMGSGETQYF	TGTGCCAGCAGAGGGGCAGGGGCGATGGGTAGCGGTGAGACCCAGTACTTC
TRBJ1-2	-	TRBV4-2	TRBD1	CASSQGDQGDRGYTF	TGTGCCAGCAGCCAAGGGGATCAGGGGGATCGTGGCTACACCTTC
TRBJ1-2	-	TRBV3-1	-	CARGLRQCGYTF	TGTGCCAGGGGTCTTCGACAGTGTGGCTACACCTTC
TRBJ1-6	few	TRBV5-4	TRBD1	CASSPAGGNSPLHF	TGTGCCAGCAGCCCCGCAGGGGGGAATTCACCCCTCCACTTT
TRBJ2-1	-	TRBV7-3	-	CASSSSEEAPQFF	TGTGCCAGCAGTAGTTCCGAGGAGGCCCCCCAGTTCTTC
TRBJ1-1	-	TRBV20-1	-	CSAYGTPVNTEAFF	TGCAGTGCCTACGGGACTCCCGTCAACACTGAAGCTTTCTTT
TRBJ2-7	many	TRBV20-1	-	CSATDITYEQYF	TGCAGTGCTACGGACATCACCTACGAGCAGTACTTC
TRBJ2-3	many	TRBV5-1	-	CASSSGESTDTQYF	TGCGCCAGCAGCTCGGGGGAAAGCACAGATACGCAGTATTTT
TRBJ2-3	-	TRBV4-3	TRBD2	CASSQVTSGGDTQYF	TGCGCCAGCAGCCAAGTGACTAGCGGGGGAGATACGCAGTATTTT
TRBJ1-1	-	TRBV28	TRBD1	CASSLFPTGVTEAFF	TGTGCCAGCAGTTTATTCCCGACAGGGGTCACTGAAGCTTTCTTT
TRBJ2-7	few	TRBV6-5	-	CASSYNKGFEQYF	TGTGCCAGCAGTTACAACAAGGGGTTCGAGCAGTACTTC
TRBJ2-7	few	TRBV5-1	-	CASGLGRAPAYEQYF	TGCGCCAGCGGTCTGGGGCGAGCACCGGCCTACGAGCAGTACTTC
TRBJ2-5	few	TRBV5-1	-	CASSLSPLGETQYF	TGCGCCAGCAGCTTGTCACCCCTGGGGGAGACCCAGTACTTC
TRBJ1-1	many	TRBV10-3	TRBD1	CAIGQGTMNTEAFF	TGTGCCATCGGACAGGGGACCATGAACACTGAAGCTTTCTTT
TRBJ1-6	-	TRBV7-9	-	CASSHRRTNSPLHF	TGTGCCAGCAGCCATCGACGGACCAATTCACCCCTCCACTTT
TRBJ2-2	few	TRBV12-2	-	CASRLVRSNTGELFF	TGTGCAAGTCGCTTAGTAAGGTCGAACACCGGGGAGCTGTTTTTT
TRBJ1-5	-	TRBV20-1	-	CSAAVAELGQPQHF	TGCAGTGCTGCCGTGGCCGAACTTGGTCAGCCCCAGCATTTT
TRBJ1-1	few	TRBV7-6	-	CASSHGGSPNTEAFF	TGTGCCAGCAGCCATGGGGGCTCCCCAAACACTGAAGCTTTCTTT
TRBJ2-1	many	TRBV6-5	-	CASSSQKSEGPLWEQFF	TGTGCCAGCAGTTCACAAAAGTCGGAAGGGCCGCTGTGGGAGCAGTTCTTC
TRBJ1-2	-	TRBV5-1	TRBD1	CASSLTGQAYGYTF	TGCGCCAGCAGCTTGACAGGACAGGCCTATGGCTACACCTTC
TRBJ1-2	many	TRBV3-1	-	CASRSSRAHGYTF	TGTGCCAGCAGGTCCTCGAGGGCCCATGGCTACACCTTC
TRBJ2-5	many	TRBV6-6	-	CASRLKLTSQETQYF	TGTGCCAGCAGACTTAAGTTGACGTCCCAAGAGACCCAGTACTTC
TRBJ2-2	many	TRBV7-9	TRBD1	CASSSWTGSIGELFF	TGTGCCAGCAGTTCCTGGACAGGGTCGATCGGGGAGCTGTTTTTT
TRBJ1-5	few	TRBV6-6	-	CASSSVTRGQPQHF	TGTGCCAGCAGTTCCGTGACCAGGGGTCAGCCCCAGCATTTT
TRBJ1-2	-	TRBV6-1	-	CASSDRQGNSGYTF	TGTGCCAGCAGTGACAGGCAGGGAAATTCCGGCTACACCTTC
TRBJ2-3	-	TRBV20-1	TRBD1	CSAPKTGMIYTDTQYF	TGCAGTGCTCCGAAGACAGGGATGATTTACACAGATACGCAGTATTTT
TRBJ2-2	few	TRBV5-6	-	CASSFPFRGGGELFF	TGTGCCAGCAGCTTTCCTTTCAGGGGAGGCGGGGAGCTGTTTTTT
TRBJ2-1	many	TRBV12-3/TRBV12-4	-	CASSLDRGTQFF	TGTGCCAGCAGTTTAGACCGCGGGACGCAGTTCTTC
TRBJ2-3	many	TRBV7-9	TRBD1	CASSSGQGGTDTQYF	TGTGCCAGCAGCTCGGGACAGGGAGGCACAGATACGCAGTATTTT
TRBJ1-1	many	TRBV5-1	-	CASSLQGMNTEAFF	TGCGCCAGCAGCTTGCAGGGGATGAACACTGAAGCTTTCTTT
TRBJ1-2	-	TRBV6-5	-	CASSYNPNWNTGGYGYTF	TGTGCCAGCAGTTACAATCCTAATTGGAACACTGGGGGGTATGGCTACACCTTC
TRBJ2-7	few	TRBV18	TRBD1	CASSPVTGRDEQYF	TGTGCCAGCTCACCGGTGACAGGGCGGGACGAGCAGTACTTC
TRBJ1-4	many	TRBV20-1	-	CSARVVLVDRDPNEKLFF	TGCAGTGCTAGAGTAGTTTTAGTCGACAGAGATCCGAATGAAAAACTGTTTTTT
TRBJ2-3	-	TRBV7-9	-	CASSLTAFTDTQYF	TGTGCCAGCAGCTTAACGGCGTTTACAGATACGCAGTATTTT
TRBJ1-2	many	TRBV4-1	TRBD1	CASSLEWTGGAGGYTF	TGCGCCAGCAGCCTAGAATGGACAGGGGGCGCGGGAGGCTACACCTTC
TRBJ1-2	few	TRBV7-8	-	CASSLSGVGYGYTF	TGTGCCAGCAGCTTGTCAGGGGTCGGCTATGGCTACACCTTC
TRBJ1-1	many	TRBV6-5	TRBD1	CASSLDGTANTEAFF	TGTGCCAGCAGTTTGGATGGGACAGCGAACACTGAAGCTTTCTTT
TRBJ1-1	-	TRBV7-2	-	CASSFRQTRTEAFF	TGTGCCAGCAGCTTTAGACAGACGAGGACTGAAGCTTTCTTT
TRBJ2-3	many	TRBV6-5	-	CASSRRLATTDTQYF	TGTGCCAGCTCCCGCCGGCTAGCGACTACAGATACGCAGTATTTT
TRBJ2-1	many	TRBV5-1	TRBD2	CASSRGGEGTQFF	TGCGCCAGCAGCCGGGGGGGAGAAGGGACTCAGTTCTTC
TRBJ2-1	-	TRBV7-6	-	CASSLFRPVNEQFF	TGTGCCAGCAGCTTATTTCGTCCCGTCAATGAGCAGTTCTTC
TRBJ2-2	-	TRBV5-4	TRBD1	CASSSGTGGPNTGELFF	TGTGCCAGCAGCTCCGGGACAGGGGGCCCGAACACCGGGGAGCTGTTTTTT